The 15 T cell receptor beta chains listed next were all sequenced from one sample in a study of blood T cell repertoires in COVID-19. Sequencing used immunoSEQ multiplex PCR; TCRdb keeps in-frame clones, though not all of them. This sample has about 240,000 clones; about 80% occur once, and the top ten carry 3.6%. The sequenced sample consisted of PBMCs or T cells enriched from blood (not recorded which). All receptors come from a woman aged 40 to 55 who had been exposed to COVID-19.

The chain links TRBV3-1 (or the pseudogene TRBV3-2) to TRBJ2-3; TRBD2 matches 12 bases. CDR1 and CDR2 (germline): LGHDT, YNNKEL (reference sequence). This CDR3 has 16 amino acids. The junction had 5 bases not matched to a gene; V was cut back by 4 bases and J by 3 bases. The CDR3 DNA sequence: TGTGCCAGCAGCCGCACTAGCGGGGGGACAACAGATACGCAGTATTTT. Translation: CASSRTSGGTTDTQYF.

The chain couples TRBV5-1 to TRBJ2-2, with D uncertain. Germline V gives CDR1 SGHRS, CDR2 YFSETQ. The germline V and J ends were trimmed by 0 bases and 1 base, with 7 bases remaining between them. This CDR3 region has 15 residues. This chain's CDR3 is CASSLAAGNTGELFF. For the CDR3, the DNA is TGCGCCAGCAGCTTGGCCGCAGGGAACACCGGGGAGCTGTTTTTT.

The rearrangement uses TRBV7-6 and TRBJ2-1, with a possible D match to TRBD2 (6 bases). The germline V gene encodes CDR1 SGHVS and CDR2 FNYEAQ. The V end lost 5 bases, the J end lost 6 bases, and 11 bases lay between the germline ends. This CDR3 is 13 amino acids long. In nucleotides, the CDR3 is TGTGCCAGCAGCCTGGGACTTTCCAATGAGCAGTTCTTC. Amino acids: CASSLGLSNEQFF.

As for this clone: Being one base from a much bigger clone, this may be a read error. The same CDR3 also results from other DNA sequences found in this sample. V and J are TRBV6-5 and TRBJ2-1; TRBD2 might be the D (6 bases). Trimming left V 0 bases short and J 13 bases short, with 16 bases between. Germline V lookup: CDR1 MNHEY, CDR2 SVGAGI. This CDR3 has 14 amino acids. CDR3 loop: CASSYSGGLSEQFF. DNA for the CDR3: TGTGCCAGCAGTTACTCCGGGGGTTTGAGTGAACAGTTCTTC.

In DNA form, the CDR3 reads TGTGCCAGCAGCTTAAACCCGGGATTCACAGATACGCAGTATTTT. Protein sequence: CASSLNPGFTDTQYF. V is TRBV3-1 (or the pseudogene TRBV3-2) and J is TRBJ2-3, with D perhaps TRBD2 (5 bases). Germline V gene sequence: CDR1 LGHDT, CDR2 YNNKEL (reference sequence). V lost 5 bases, J lost 2 bases, and 14 bases lay in between. The CDR3 length is 15 residues.

CDR3 bases: TGCGCCAGCAGCTACGACAGGACCGGGGCCAACGTCCTGACTTTC. Encoded protein: CASSYDRTGANVLTF. The chain joins TRBV5-1 to TRBJ2-6; D perhaps matches TRBD1 (6 bases). V lost 3 bases and J 4 bases, leaving 11 bases between the germline ends. CDR1 is SGHRS, CDR2 YFSETQ, per germline. This CDR3 has 15 amino acids.

This clone was seen once. The chain employs TRBV7-9 and TRBJ2-3; 9 bases align to TRBD2. V gave up 5 bases and J gave up 2 bases; unmatched junction bases: 8. The CDR3 has 16 amino acids. Germline lookup yields CDR1 SEHNR and CDR2 FQNEAQ (reference sequence). CDR3 sequence reads: CASSPGLAGPTDTQYF. CDR3 sequence (DNA): TGTGCCAGCAGCCCCGGGCTAGCGGGACCCACAGATACGCAGTATTTT.

V gene TRBV7-9 combines with J gene TRBJ2-3; the D gene is possibly TRBD2 (7 bases). The ends were cut back, 11 bases at V and 1 base at J, with 16 bases in the middle. CDR3 length: 14 residues. Germline V gives CDR1 SEHNR, CDR2 FQNEAQ (reference sequence). DNA of the CDR3: TGTGCCGGGGCGGGGGCGAGGGGCACAGATACGCAGTATTTT. Translated: CAGAGARGTDTQYF.

The V call is TRBV28, the J call TRBJ2-1, with a possible D match to TRBD2 (6 bases). The CDR3 contains 15 residues. The germline V gene has CDR1 MDHEN and CDR2 SYDVKM. Between the trimmed V and J ends, which lost 7 bases and 4 bases, there was a span of 17 bases. CDR3 coding DNA: TGTGCCAGCATCTCCCCGGGGGACTTATACAATGAGCAGTTCTTC. Residues: CASISPGDLYNEQFF.

The J gene is TRBJ1-1, the V gene TRBV7-3; weak D call: TRBD1 (5 bases). The CDR3 is 13 residues long. Trimming shortened V by 2 bases and J by 8 bases, and 12 bases separated the two germline ends. CDR1 SGHTA and CDR2 FQGTGA come from the germline V gene. This CDR3 reads CASSLSTGGEAFF. CDR3 sequence (DNA): TGTGCCAGCAGCTTATCTACGGGGGGAGAAGCTTTCTTT.

This clone was picked up a small number of times. The CDR3 here is CAWSVSANEKLFF. The CDR3 DNA reads TGTGCCTGGAGTGTAAGCGCGAATGAAAAACTGTTTTTT. The V call is TRBV30, the J call TRBJ1-4, with no clear D. Trimming pared 0 bases from V and 5 bases from J, leaving 7 bases between. From germline, CDR1 is GTSNPN and CDR2 SVGIG (reference sequence). The CDR3 loop spans 13 amino acids. Filled out from reference TRBV30 and TRBJ1-4, the complete variable domain reads SQTIHQWPATLVQPVGSPLSLECTVEGTSNPNLYWYRQAAGRGLQLLFYSVGIGQISSEVPQNLSASRPQDRQFILSSKKLLLSDSGFYLCAWSVSANEKLFFGSGTQLSVL.

The V call is TRBV10-3, the J call TRBJ1-1; D is perhaps TRBD1 (6 bases). V dropped 10 bases and J dropped 5 bases, with 14 bases sitting between them. The CDR3 runs to 12 residues. Germline CDR1 ENHRY, CDR2 SYGVKD. CDR3 coding DNA: TGTGCCACCGGACCCAGGGGTACTGAAGCTTTCTTT. It encodes CATGPRGTEAFF.

This clone was recorded only once. The chain is built from TRBV28 and TRBJ2-1; TRBD2 aligns across 14 bases. The CDR3 has 16 residues. Trimming cost V 6 bases and J 1 base; bases outside gene matches: 2. The germline gives CDR1 MDHEN, CDR2 SYDVKM. Here the CDR3 reads CASRGLAGDSYNEQFF. CDR3 in DNA: TGTGCCAGCAGGGGACTAGCGGGGGATTCCTACAATGAGCAGTTCTTC.

The chain joins TRBV7-9 to TRBJ1-2; TRBD1 might be the D (6 bases). Germline CDR1 and CDR2: SEHNR and FQNEAQ (reference sequence). CDR3 length: 13 residues. V was clipped by 5 bases and J by 4 bases, with 11 bases between them. DNA of the CDR3: TGTGCCAGCAGCCCCGGACAGTTCTATGGCTACACCTTC. Protein: CASSPGQFYGYTF.

This clone was recorded once. The J gene is TRBJ2-6, the V gene TRBV7-8; D not certain. Germline V gene lookup returns CDR1 SGHVS and CDR2 FQNEAQ. V lost 5 bases to trimming and J lost 6 bases, with 29 bases between them. The CDR3 runs 20 residues. The CDR3 loop reads CASSPIIWANQLVEANVLTF. The CDR3 DNA is TGTGCCAGCAGCCCAATAATCTGGGCTAACCAGCTCGTTGAGGCCAACGTCCTGACTTTC.